The rows below give T cell receptor beta chains drawn from one sample of a study of long-term antiretroviral therapy in people with HIV. The repertoire was sequenced with immunoSEQ multiplex PCR; TCRdb's copy has only in-frame clones and lacks some. Of 15,000 to 20,000 clones listed, approximately 82% are singletons. This specimen was unsorted PBMCs, taken 0.5 years before starting antiretroviral therapy. These receptors came from a woman in her forties or fifties with HIV. The CDR3 runs from the conserved cysteine through the conserved F or W. A D gene is named only where the DNA matches it firmly. Part of the rows lack a size; the others show once, few, many or a class for expanded clones.

V gene	D gene	clone size	J gene	CDR3 length	CDR3 protein	CDR3 DNA
TRBV30	.	.	TRBJ1-5	13	CAWSFSGNQPQHF	TGTGCCTGGAGTTTCTCAGGGAATCAGCCCCAGCATTTT
TRBV7-9	.	.	TRBJ2-1	15	CASSLGGGHNNEQFF	TGTGCCAGCAGCTTAGGCGGGGGACACAACAATGAGCAGTTCTTC
TRBV19	.	.	TRBJ2-3	12	CAIGLGGDTQYF	TGTGCCATTGGCTTGGGGGGAGATACGCAGTATTTT
TRBV11-2	TRBD1	.	TRBJ2-7	14	CASSPGQGLYEQYF	TGTGCCAGCAGCCCAGGACAGGGGCTATACGAGCAGTACTTC
TRBV30	.	.	TRBJ1-3	16	CAWGPRVSVSGNTIYF	TGTGCCTGGGGGCCCCGGGTCTCAGTCTCTGGAAACACCATATATTTT
TRBV10-3	TRBD2	.	TRBJ2-1	16	CAISERGLGGGNEQFF	TGTGCCATCAGTGAGAGGGGACTAGGAGGGGGCAATGAGCAGTTCTTC
TRBV6-5	.	.	TRBJ1-5	16	CASSLGPSLDNQPQHF	TGTGCCAGCAGTTTGGGACCCAGCTTAGACAATCAGCCCCAGCATTTT
TRBV6-7	.	.	TRBJ1-5	15	CARSQQGFVNQPQHF	TGTGCCAGAAGCCAACAGGGATTCGTCAATCAGCCCCAGCATTTT
TRBV30	.	.	TRBJ1-1	11	CAWTGWTEAFF	TGTGCCTGGACAGGGTGGACTGAAGCTTTCTTT
TRBV5-1	.	once	TRBJ1-4	14	CASSLGGPNEKLFF	TGCGCCAGCAGCTTGGGGGGGCCTAATGAAAAACTGTTTTTT
TRBV6-6	.	.	TRBJ1-2	15	CASSYSMRDRYGYTF	TGTGCCAGCAGTTACTCGATGCGGGATAGGTACGGCTACACCTTC
TRBV29-1	TRBD2	.	TRBJ2-1	18	CSVGQLAGTPSSYNEQFF	TGCAGCGTTGGGCAACTAGCGGGGACTCCTAGCTCCTACAATGAGCAGTTCTTC
TRBV6-6	TRBD1	.	TRBJ1-1	15	CASSLRQGMNTEAFF	TGTGCCAGCAGTCTCAGACAGGGAATGAACACTGAAGCTTTCTTT
TRBV4-1	.	.	TRBJ2-1	15	CASSQDGGGAGEQFF	TGCGCCAGCAGCCAAGATGGAGGGGGGGCCGGTGAGCAGTTCTTC
TRBV2	TRBD1	.	TRBJ1-4	17	CASSVDRGYLLSEKLFF	TGTGCCAGCAGTGTGGACAGGGGGTACTTGTTGAGTGAAAAACTGTTTTTT
TRBV18	.	once	TRBJ1-2	13	CASSREPNYGYTF	TGTGCCAGCTCACGGGAACCCAATTATGGCTACACCTTC
TRBV4-2	.	few	TRBJ1-5	15	CASSQGRVGNQPQHF	TGTGCCAGCAGCCAAGGAAGGGTGGGGAATCAGCCCCAGCATTTT
TRBV5-6	TRBD2	.	TRBJ2-3	16	CASSRRGDVDTDTQYF	TGTGCCAGCAGCCGTCGGGGGGACGTTGACACAGATACGCAGTATTTT
TRBV9	.	.	TRBJ2-7	16	CASSVEASGAVYEQYF	TGTGCCAGCAGCGTAGAGGCGTCAGGGGCCGTCTACGAGCAGTACTTC
TRBV5-4	TRBD2	.	TRBJ2-3	16	CASSMFSGSGTDTQYF	TGTGCCAGCAGCATGTTTAGCGGGTCTGGCACAGATACGCAGTATTTT